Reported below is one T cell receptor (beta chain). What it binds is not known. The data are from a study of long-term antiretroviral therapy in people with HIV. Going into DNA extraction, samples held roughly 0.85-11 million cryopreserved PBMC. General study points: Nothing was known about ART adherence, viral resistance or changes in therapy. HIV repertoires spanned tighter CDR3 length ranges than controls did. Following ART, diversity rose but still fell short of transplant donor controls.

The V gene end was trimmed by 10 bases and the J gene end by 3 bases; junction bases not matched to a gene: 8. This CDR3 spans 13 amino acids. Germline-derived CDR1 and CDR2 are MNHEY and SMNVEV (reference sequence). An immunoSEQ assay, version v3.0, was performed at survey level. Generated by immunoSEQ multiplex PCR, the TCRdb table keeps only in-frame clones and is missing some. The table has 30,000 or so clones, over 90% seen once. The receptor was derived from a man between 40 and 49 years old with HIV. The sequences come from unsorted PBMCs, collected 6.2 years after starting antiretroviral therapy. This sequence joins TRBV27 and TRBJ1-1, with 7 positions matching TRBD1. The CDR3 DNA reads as TGTGCCACGAAGGGGACAGTCTACACTGAAGCTTTCTTT. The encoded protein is CATKGTVYTEAFF.